This T cell receptor beta chain came from a study of T-cell memory formation after mild COVID-19. Study at large: TCR clusters were largely donor specific.

TCRdb ran MiXCR on the 5' RACE reads and lists one entry per CDR3 protein. Here the sample spans over 350,000 distinct CDR3 sequences, more than 15% being singletons. Study-wide findings and caveats: Whether day 37 second-wave clones are SARS-CoV-2-specific was not confirmed. Shrinking CD4+ clones resided mostly in CM and EM, and CD8+ ones in EMRA. Contracting clones, day 15 to 85, had balanced CD4/CD8, and later expanders favored CD4+.

CDR1 is SGDLS and CDR2 is YYNGEE in the germline V gene. There are 13 residues in the CDR3. The V and J ends lost 0 bases and 6 bases respectively, with 8 bases between them. This clonotype was counted only a few times. Its antigen is unknown. Sequencing was done on a sample of PBMCs or a T cell subset sorted from them (not recorded which). The receptor was derived from a man younger than 30 who had mild COVID-19 (a few samples of this study predate the infection). Cell type and time point are not known. The chain recombines TRBV9 with TRBJ2-3; D tentatively reads TRBD1 or TRBD2 (5 bases each). CDR3 in DNA: TGTGCCAGCAGCGTAGGAGGGGACGATACGCAGTATTTT. Protein: CASSVGGDDTQYF.